Below are 32 T cell receptor beta chains sequenced from a single sample in a study of cytomegalovirus exposure and HLA in healthy donors. The PCR employed 60 Vbeta primers together with 13 Jbeta primers. Assay: immunoSEQ multiplex PCR; the TCRdb copy retains only in-frame clones and omits some. This sample has 150,000 to 200,000 clones, with roughly four fifths found just once. Sequenced input: PBMCs. All receptors come from a male donor in good health and CMV-seronegative.

The chain is built from TRBV12-5 and TRBJ2-5; possibly TRBD2 for D (5 bases). Germline assignment: CDR1 LGHNT and CDR2 FRNRAP. The CDR3 runs to 10 residues. V was clipped by 7 bases and J by 6 bases, with 6 bases between them. The CDR3 DNA is TGTGCTAGTGCGGGGAAGACCCAGTACTTC. Translating it yields CASAGKTQYF.

The chain has TRBV28 and TRBJ1-1; 7 bases fit TRBD1. V shed 8 bases, J shed 1 base, and the junction held 7 bases outside the gene matches. Germline-derived CDR1 and CDR2 are MDHEN and SYDVKM. The CDR3 has 14 residues. The CDR3 DNA reads as TGTGCCAGCCACCCAAGGACAGGGAACACTGAAGCTTTCTTT. As protein: CASHPRTGNTEAFF.

The J gene is TRBJ1-6, the V gene TRBV30, with TRBD1 matching 7 bases. Unmatched junction bases numbered 6, after V lost 3 bases and J lost 7 bases. In germline, CDR1 is GTSNPN, CDR2 SVGIG (reference sequence). CDR3 length: 14 residues. In DNA, the CDR3 is TGTGCCTGGAGAGGGGGCGGGGAGAATTCACCCCTCCACTTT. This sequence encodes CAWRGGGENSPLHF.

V is TRBV6-5 and J is TRBJ1-1; D remains ambiguous. CDR1 is MNHEY, CDR2 SVGAGI, per germline. V shed 5 bases and J shed 1 base, with 8 bases lying between them. The CDR3 extends over 13 amino acids. CDR3 DNA sequence: TGTGCCAGCAGTATACAACGGAACACTGAAGCTTTCTTT. Encoded protein: CASSIQRNTEAFF.

This clone was detected only a few times. The chain links TRBV4-1 to TRBJ1-4; D possibly corresponds to TRBD1 (5 bases). V dropped 3 bases and J dropped 8 bases, with 16 bases sitting between them. Germline V lookup: CDR1 MGHRA, CDR2 YSYEKL. The length of the CDR3 is 15 residues. The CDR3 coding sequence is TGCGCCAGCAGCCAGTTCGACGGGACTGGAGAAAAACTGTTTTTT. Translating gives CASSQFDGTGEKLFF.

The V call is TRBV5-4, the J call TRBJ2-3; D is ambiguous. The CDR3 consists of 14 residues. Germline CDR1 reads SGHNT; CDR2 reads YYREEE (reference sequence). The germline V and J ends were trimmed by 1 base and 0 bases, with 6 bases remaining between them. The CDR3 bases are TGTGCCAGCAGCTTGTCGACTAGCACAGATACGCAGTATTTT. Translated: CASSLSTSTDTQYF. The full variable domain, completed using reference TRBV5-4 and TRBJ2-3, is ETGVTQSPTHLIKTRGQQVTLRCSSQSGHNTVSWYQQALGQGPQFIFQYYREEENGRGNFPPRFSGLQFPNYSSELNVNALELDDSALYLCASSLSTSTDTQYFGPGTRLTVL.

This clone has just a few counts. The V and J genes are TRBV6-6 and TRBJ2-7; 8 bases line up with TRBD2. V trimming: 3 bases; J trimming: 3 bases; junction bases outside the gene matches: 4. CDR3 size: 14 residues. Germline lookup yields CDR1 MNHNY and CDR2 SVGAGI (reference sequence). CDR3 in amino acids: CASSYVGTSYEQYF. As DNA, the CDR3 is TGTGCCAGCAGTTATGTGGGGACTAGCTACGAGCAGTACTTC.

This chain connects TRBV25-1 to TRBJ1-6; 8 bases are a match to TRBD1. Germline values: CDR1 MGHDK, CDR2 SYGVNS. There are 15 residues in the CDR3. Trimming cost V 1 base and J 10 bases; bases outside gene matches: 6. The CDR3: CASSESDRGRSPLHF. The CDR3 region has the DNA TGTGCCAGCAGTGAATCCGACAGGGGTAGATCACCCCTCCACTTT.

This clone was seen only once. Here the CDR3 reads CASSQPTGWATEAFF. As DNA, the CDR3 is TGTGCCAGCAGCCAGCCGACAGGGTGGGCCACTGAAGCTTTCTTT. V is TRBV4-2 and J is TRBJ1-1; 7 bases map to TRBD1. This CDR3 comprises 15 residues. Germline trimming cut 3 bases from V and 4 bases from J; bases unmatched to any gene: 8. Per germline, CDR1 LGHNA and CDR2 YNFKEQ.

CDR3 nucleotides: TGTGCCAGCAGTCAGGGTTCCACTGAAGCTTTCTTT. Its protein is CASSQGSTEAFF. J is TRBJ1-1 and V is TRBV11-3, with D possibly being TRBD1 (5 bases). This CDR3 comprises 12 residues. Germline CDR1 reads SGHNT; CDR2 reads YENEEA. Between the trimmed V and J ends, which lost 6 bases and 4 bases, there was a span of 9 bases.

V is TRBV28 and J is TRBJ1-2; possibly TRBD1 for D (6 bases). The CDR3 spans 13 residues. Germline lookup yields CDR1 MDHEN and CDR2 SYDVKM. V gave up 3 bases and J gave up 7 bases, with 12 bases separating them. Here the CDR3 reads CASSFLGGGGYTF. Here the CDR3 DNA reads TGTGCCAGCAGTTTCCTAGGGGGGGGTGGCTACACCTTC.

This clone was counted only a few times. The rearrangement joins TRBV27 to TRBJ2-5; TRBD1 matches 7 bases. Germline CDR1 MNHEY, CDR2 SMNVEV (reference sequence). The J segment lost 2 bases and the V segment lost 5 bases, leaving 11 bases of the junction unmatched. The CDR3 contains 16 residues. The CDR3 loop is CASSQLGARGQETQYF. For the CDR3, the DNA is TGTGCCAGCAGTCAGCTCGGGGCCAGGGGGCAAGAGACCCAGTACTTC.

The rearrangement joins TRBV5-1 to TRBJ1-1, with 7 bases that match TRBD1. The germline CDR1 and CDR2 sequences are SGHRS and YFSETQ. The J segment lost 1 base and the V segment lost 4 bases, leaving 4 bases of the junction unmatched. CDR3 length equals 14 residues. The CDR3 region has the DNA TGCGCCAGCAGCCGGGACAGAGCGAACACTGAAGCTTTCTTT. Encoded protein: CASSRDRANTEAFF.

The rearrangement joins TRBV11-3 to TRBJ2-1, with D perhaps matching TRBD2 (6 bases). With 5 bases removed from V and 9 bases from J, the gap between germline ends came to 20 bases. The CDR3 has 15 residues. CDR1 is SGHNT, CDR2 YENEEA, per germline. The CDR3 region has the DNA TGTGCCAGCAGCAAAGGGAGGTCGGGAGAAGGTGAGCAGTTCTTC. Its protein is CASSKGRSGEGEQFF.

The chain joins TRBV27 to TRBJ1-3; TRBD1 matches 9 bases. The CDR3 spans 14 residues. Trimming at V came to 6 bases and at J to 0 bases, leaving 0 bases not matched to a gene. Germline CDR1 reads MNHEY; CDR2 reads SMNVEV (reference sequence). CDR3 nucleotide sequence: TGTGCCAGCAGGACAGGGGGCTCTGGAAACACCATATATTTT. The encoded protein is CASRTGGSGNTIYF.

Turning to this clone: The sample contains more than one DNA sequence encoding this CDR3. The chain has TRBV18 and TRBJ2-7; the match to TRBD1 covers 8 bases. Germline values: CDR1 KGHSH, CDR2 LQKENI. The CDR3 runs to 13 residues. The DNA of the CDR3 is TGTGCAAGCCACGGACAGGGATCCTACGAGCAGTACTTC. As protein: CASHGQGSYEQYF.

The chain has TRBV6-5 and TRBJ2-1; 10 bases map to TRBD2. In germline, CDR1 is MNHEY, CDR2 SVGAGI. V shed 4 bases, J shed 8 bases, and the junction held 5 bases outside the gene matches. The length of the CDR3 is 14 residues. CDR3 protein: CASSFLAGVHEQFF. The CDR3 bases are TGTGCCAGCAGTTTCCTAGCGGGAGTCCATGAGCAGTTCTTC.

The chain couples TRBV5-1 to TRBJ1-2, with 9 bases matching TRBD1. The CDR3 runs to 15 residues. Unmatched junction bases numbered 4, after V lost 0 bases and J lost 4 bases. CDR1 SGHRS and CDR2 YFSETQ come from the germline V gene. The CDR3 spells CASSLVGTGTYGYTF. CDR3 sequence (DNA): TGCGCCAGCAGCTTGGTAGGGACAGGGACCTATGGCTACACCTTC.

The genes are TRBV6-6 and TRBJ2-3, with D maybe TRBD2 (5 bases). The V gene lost 0 bases and the J gene lost 2 bases, with 9 bases spanning the gap. This CDR3 has 15 amino acids. Per the germline V gene, CDR1 is MNHNY and CDR2 is SVGAGI (reference sequence). CDR3 protein: CASSYSQRPTDTQYF. CDR3 DNA sequence: TGTGCCAGCAGTTACTCCCAGCGGCCCACAGATACGCAGTATTTT.

This chain uses TRBV7-6 with TRBJ2-7; 8 bases are a match to TRBD2. The CDR3 has 14 amino acids. Germline assignment: CDR1 SGHVS and CDR2 FNYEAQ. The V gene end was trimmed by 5 bases and the J gene end by 2 bases; junction bases not matched to a gene: 5. The CDR3 nucleotides are TGTGCCAGCAGCCCCATAGCGGGACCCTACGAGCAGTACTTC. Residues: CASSPIAGPYEQYF.

CDR3 region: CATSQGEQYF. The CDR3 DNA is TGTGCCACATCCCAGGGCGAGCAGTACTTC. The rearrangement links TRBV19 to TRBJ2-7; D is perhaps TRBD1 (5 bases). Trimming removed 10 bases from V and 6 bases from J, with 10 bases in between. Germline CDR1 LNHDA, CDR2 SQIVND (reference sequence). The CDR3 has 10 residues.

The rearrangement joins TRBV6-5 to TRBJ2-1; D is perhaps TRBD2 (5 bases). The CDR3 spans 15 residues. The V gene's germline CDR1 is MNHEY and CDR2 SVGAGI. V dropped 4 bases and J dropped 8 bases, with 18 bases sitting between them. The CDR3 nucleotides read TGTGCCAGCAGTTTACTAGGAGTGGTTTTCGATGAGCAGTTCTTC. Amino acids: CASSLLGVVFDEQFF.

This clone was seen a handful of times. Written as DNA, the CDR3 is TGTGCCTGGAGTTGGGCAGGGGATTCACCCCTCCACTTT. Protein: CAWSWAGDSPLHF. The rearrangement links TRBV30 to TRBJ1-6, with D possibly TRBD1 on 6 matching bases. The V end lost 2 bases, the J end lost 8 bases, and 10 bases lay between the germline ends. Germline V gene sequence: CDR1 GTSNPN, CDR2 SVGIG (reference sequence). The CDR3 covers 13 residues.

The V call is TRBV25-1, the J call TRBJ2-7, with D possibly matching TRBD2 (6 bases). Trimming pared 7 bases from V and 0 bases from J, leaving 13 bases between. The germline V gene encodes CDR1 MGHDK and CDR2 SYGVNS. The CDR3 is 14 amino acids. The CDR3 coding sequence is TGTGCCAGCACCAAGGAGGGGAGCTCCTACGAGCAGTACTTC. As protein: CASTKEGSSYEQYF.

The chain combines TRBV6-6 with TRBJ1-5; D call uncertain. Between the trimmed V and J ends, which lost 6 bases and 4 bases, there was a span of 16 bases. Germline CDR1 is MNHNY and CDR2 is SVGAGI (reference sequence). The CDR3 sequence is 15 residues long. CDR3 amino acids: CASRTLGSINQPQHF. The CDR3 DNA reads TGTGCCAGCAGAACCCTAGGGAGCATTAATCAGCCCCAGCATTTT.

This clone showed up just once. V usage is TRBV19 and J usage is TRBJ2-1, with 9 bases identical to TRBD2. Trimming cost V 8 bases and J 0 bases; bases outside gene matches: 5. Germline V gene data show CDR1 as LNHDA and CDR2 as SQIVND (reference sequence). This CDR3 comprises 15 residues. The DNA of the CDR3 is TGTGCCAGTTTCCCAGCGGGGGGCTCCTACAATGAGCAGTTCTTC. This codes for CASFPAGGSYNEQFF.

The V call is TRBV10-2, the J call TRBJ1-2; 8 bases fit TRBD1. The V segment lost 2 bases and the J segment 8 bases; nucleotides outside the gene matches: 4. This CDR3 spans 13 amino acids. In germline, CDR1 is WSHSY, CDR2 SAAADI. The chain's CDR3 is CASSETGGYGYTF. CDR3 nucleotides: TGCGCCAGCAGTGAGACAGGGGGTTACGGCTACACCTTC.

V usage is TRBV28 and J usage is TRBJ2-3; 7 positions agree with TRBD2. V was clipped by 8 bases and J by 1 base; unmatched bases: 6. Germline CDR1 is MDHEN and CDR2 is SYDVKM. The CDR3 is made up of 14 amino acids. The CDR3 bases are TGTGCCAGCGGGGGAAGCGGGGGCACAGATACGCAGTATTTT. The encoded protein is CASGGSGGTDTQYF.

The chain is built from TRBV10-3 and TRBJ2-3, with 8 bases identical to TRBD1. J lost 4 bases, V lost 6 bases, and 3 bases had no gene match. The CDR3 extends over 13 amino acids. Germline values: CDR1 ENHRY, CDR2 SYGVKD. CDR3 DNA sequence: TGTGCCATCAGGGACAGGGAGGCAGATACGCAGTATTTT. This translates into CAIRDREADTQYF.

The chain employs TRBV14 and TRBJ2-2; 11 positions agree with TRBD2. V gave up 1 base and J gave up 8 bases; unmatched junction bases: 3. Germline V lookup: CDR1 SGHDN, CDR2 FVKESK. This CDR3 has 15 amino acids. The CDR3 DNA reads TGTGCCAGCAGCCAAGCCACTAGCGGGAGAGGGGAGCTGTTTTTT. This gives the protein CASSQATSGRGELFF.

Regarding this clone: The same CDR3 is also encoded by other DNA sequences in this sample. The chain couples TRBV7-9 to TRBJ1-6; D is uncertain. The germline V gene has CDR1 SEHNR and CDR2 FQNEAQ (reference sequence). The V end was cut by 5 bases, the J end by 9 bases, with 17 bases between. The CDR3 consists of 15 residues. The CDR3 region is CASSLERSVASPLHF. The CDR3 nucleotides read TGTGCCAGCAGCCTAGAGAGGAGCGTGGCTTCACCCCTCCACTTT.

The rearrangement links TRBV5-1 to TRBJ2-5; D gene unclear. The CDR3 is 12 amino acids. The V end lost 3 bases, the J end lost 1 base, and 4 bases lay between the germline ends. Germline CDR1 is SGHRS and CDR2 is YFSETQ. CDR3 residues: CASSSGQETQYF. The CDR3 nucleotides are TGCGCCAGCAGCTCGGGCCAAGAGACCCAGTACTTC.